These T cell receptor beta chains were read from a single sample in a study of radiotherapy plus CTLA-4 blockade in lung cancer. The repertoire was sequenced with immunoSEQ multiplex PCR; TCRdb's copy has only in-frame clones and lacks some. The sample records about 46,000 clones, roughly 77% being singletons. This sample comprised peripheral blood, obtained from a patient treated with radiotherapy plus ipilimumab. The origin of the receptors is a human donor with non-small cell lung cancer who had a complete response to radiotherapy plus ipilimumab. CDR3s include the opening cysteine and the closing phenylalanine or tryptophan. D genes are given only for firm matches. Part of the rows lack a size; the others show once, few, many or a class for expanded clones.

J: TRBJ1-1
length: 15
V: TRBV10-3
size: few
D: TRBD1
CDR3: CAIRPQGDSYTEAFF
DNA: TGTGCCATCAGACCACAGGGGGATTCGTACACTGAAGCTTTCTTT

J: TRBJ2-5
length: 17
V: TRBV7-7
size: NA
D: TRBD1
CDR3: CASSLGVRDRGTETQYF
DNA: TGTGCTAGCAGCTTAGGAGTTAGGGACAGGGGGACAGAGACCCAGTACTTC

J: TRBJ2-1
length: 13
V: TRBV5-1
size: NA
D: NA
CDR3: CASSSPVRDEQFF
DNA: TGCGCCAGCAGCTCACCAGTACGGGATGAGCAGTTCTTC

J: TRBJ1-5
length: 12
V: TRBV11-2
size: NA
D: NA
CDR3: CASSQNNQPQHF
DNA: TGTGCCAGCAGCCAGAATAATCAGCCCCAGCATTTT

J: TRBJ1-1
length: 14
V: TRBV10-3
size: few
D: NA
CDR3: CAISVAGMNTEAFF
DNA: TGTGCCATCAGTGTGGCAGGGATGAACACTGAAGCTTTCTTT

J: TRBJ1-4
length: 15
V: TRBV5-1
size: NA
D: NA
CDR3: CASSPTPAAGEKLFF
DNA: TGCGCCAGCAGCCCGACCCCGGCCGCGGGTGAAAAACTGTTTTTT

J: TRBJ1-2
length: 12
V: TRBV6-5
size: NA
D: NA
CDR3: CASSVGGYGYTF
DNA: TGTGCCTCGAGCGTGGGGGGATATGGCTACACCTTC

J: TRBJ2-5
length: 15
V: TRBV7-9
size: NA
D: NA
CDR3: CASSLQASIQETQYF
DNA: TGTGCCAGCAGCTTACAAGCTAGCATCCAAGAGACCCAGTACTTC

J: TRBJ2-7
length: 18
V: TRBV7-8
size: NA
D: NA
CDR3: CASSLAPRGIPLTYEQYF
DNA: TGTGCCAGCAGCTTAGCGCCAAGGGGGATCCCCCTAACCTACGAGCAGTACTTC

J: TRBJ1-3
length: 18
V: TRBV7-6
size: NA
D: NA
CDR3: CASSLGAGAGISGNTIYF
DNA: TGTGCCAGCAGCTTAGGGGCGGGGGCCGGTATCTCTGGAAACACCATATATTTT

J: TRBJ1-1
length: 17
V: TRBV19
size: NA
D: NA
CDR3: CASSFPHLRVGNTEAFF
DNA: TGTGCCAGTAGTTTTCCGCATCTTCGGGTAGGGAACACTGAAGCTTTCTTT

J: TRBJ1-2
length: 13
V: TRBV5-5
size: NA
D: NA
CDR3: CASSPVQVYGYTF
DNA: TGTGCCAGCAGCCCCGTACAGGTCTATGGCTACACCTTC

J: TRBJ1-4
length: 15
V: TRBV19
size: few
D: NA
CDR3: CASSGSGSQREKLFF
DNA: TGTGCCAGTAGTGGGTCAGGGTCCCAGCGTGAAAAACTGTTTTTT

J: TRBJ1-1
length: 15
V: TRBV7-6
size: NA
D: NA
CDR3: CASSPPREVSTEAFF
DNA: TGTGCCAGCAGCCCACCCCGGGAGGTGAGCACTGAAGCTTTCTTT

J: TRBJ1-3
length: 16
V: TRBV12-5
size: few
D: TRBD1
CDR3: CASGSWTGTSGNTIYF
DNA: TGTGCTAGTGGTTCCTGGACAGGGACCTCTGGAAACACCATATATTTT

J: TRBJ2-6
length: 17
V: TRBV18
size: few
D: NA
CDR3: CASSPLRTGTGANVLTF
DNA: TGTGCCAGCTCACCCCTACGGACGGGAACTGGGGCCAACGTCCTGACTTTC

J: TRBJ2-1
length: 18
V: TRBV11-3
size: NA
D: TRBD2
CDR3: CASSALAGGASSYNEQFF
DNA: TGTGCCAGCAGCGCTCTAGCGGGGGGGGCGAGCTCCTACAATGAGCAGTTCTTC

J: TRBJ1-1
length: 15
V: TRBV19
size: few
D: NA
CDR3: CASSPATFRNTEAFF
DNA: TGTGCCAGTAGTCCCGCGACATTTAGAAACACTGAAGCTTTCTTT

J: TRBJ1-2
length: 13
V: TRBV27
size: once
D: TRBD1
CDR3: CASSVDRGHGYTF
DNA: TGTGCCAGCAGTGTCGACAGGGGGCATGGCTACACCTTC

J: TRBJ2-3
length: 13
V: TRBV5-1
size: once
D: TRBD2
CDR3: CASNLYSGDTQYF
DNA: TGCGCCAGCAACCTTTATAGCGGGGATACGCAGTATTTT

J: TRBJ2-4
length: 18
V: TRBV19
size: NA
D: TRBD1
CDR3: CASSTTFMDRLAKNIQYF
DNA: TGTGCCAGTAGTACAACTTTCATGGACAGGCTAGCCAAAAACATTCAGTACTTC

J: TRBJ1-2
length: 13
V: TRBV19
size: few
D: NA
CDR3: CASSIPDGGSYTF
DNA: TGTGCCAGTAGCATACCCGACGGAGGGAGCTACACCTTC

J: TRBJ2-5
length: 13
V: TRBV19
size: NA
D: NA
CDR3: CASSGSRGETQYF
DNA: TGTGCCAGTAGTGGGTCTCGAGGGGAGACCCAGTACTTC

J: TRBJ2-6
length: 20
V: TRBV27
size: NA
D: TRBD1
CDR3: CASSLITRQGGVSGANVLTF
DNA: TGTGCCAGCAGTTTAATCACCCGACAGGGGGGGGTCTCTGGGGCCAACGTCCTGACTTTC

J: TRBJ2-1
length: 15
V: TRBV6-4
size: once
D: TRBD2
CDR3: CASTPGLAAGREGFF
DNA: TGTGCCAGCACCCCCGGGCTAGCGGCGGGACGGGAGGGGTTCTTC

J: TRBJ2-7
length: 12
V: TRBV29-1
size: NA
D: NA
CDR3: CSAAERAYEQYF
DNA: TGCAGCGCCGCTGAGCGGGCCTACGAGCAGTACTTC

J: TRBJ1-3
length: 12
V: TRBV5-3
size: once
D: TRBD1
CDR3: CARSYRGYTIYF
DNA: TGTGCCAGAAGCTACAGGGGTTACACCATATATTTT

J: TRBJ1-2
length: 12
V: TRBV29-1
size: few
D: NA
CDR3: CSFSQGDYGYTF
DNA: TGCAGCTTTTCACAGGGAGACTATGGCTACACCTTC

J: TRBJ2-3
length: 13
V: TRBV14
size: NA
D: TRBD2
CDR3: CASSPRGGVTQYF
DNA: TGTGCCAGCAGCCCACGGGGGGGCGTTACGCAGTATTTT

J: TRBJ1-5
length: 14
V: TRBV9
size: NA
D: NA
CDR3: CASSAGNSNQPQHF
DNA: TGTGCCAGCAGCGCAGGAAATAGCAATCAGCCCCAGCATTTT

J: TRBJ1-1
length: 14
V: TRBV5-6
size: NA
D: TRBD1
CDR3: CASSTGGLNTEAFF
DNA: TGTGCCAGCAGCACAGGGGGGTTGAACACTGAAGCTTTCTTT

J: TRBJ2-7
length: 15
V: TRBV25-1
size: NA
D: NA
CDR3: CASSEYITGNYEQYF
DNA: TGTGCCAGCAGTGAATATATTACAGGGAACTACGAGCAGTACTTC

J: TRBJ2-2
length: 16
V: TRBV5-4
size: once
D: TRBD1
CDR3: CASSLWDRQNTGELFF
DNA: TGTGCCAGCAGCTTGTGGGACAGGCAGAACACCGGGGAGCTGTTTTTT

J: TRBJ1-1
length: 13
V: TRBV5-1
size: NA
D: NA
CDR3: CASSSTGNTEAFF
DNA: TGCGCCAGCAGCTCGACTGGGAACACTGAAGCTTTCTTT

J: TRBJ2-1
length: 15
V: TRBV5-8
size: once
D: TRBD2
CDR3: CASSLTSGSYNEQFF
DNA: TGTGCCAGCAGCTTAACTAGCGGGAGTTACAATGAGCAGTTCTTC

J: TRBJ1-5
length: 16
V: TRBV29-1
size: NA
D: TRBD1
CDR3: CSVSQQGSLGNQPQHF
DNA: TGCAGCGTTTCCCAACAGGGGTCACTGGGCAATCAGCCCCAGCATTTT

J: TRBJ2-7
length: 15
V: TRBV27
size: once
D: TRBD1
CDR3: CASSYRGDRSYEQYF
DNA: TGTGCCAGCAGTTATAGGGGGGACAGGAGTTACGAGCAGTACTTC

J: TRBJ1-3
length: 15
V: TRBV7-9
size: few
D: NA
CDR3: CASSFFNTARNTIYF
DNA: TGTGCCAGCAGCTTCTTTAATACAGCCAGAAACACCATATATTTT

J: TRBJ2-2
length: 16
V: TRBV15
size: NA
D: NA
CDR3: CATSRSGLLNTGELFF
DNA: TGTGCCACCAGCAGATCAGGCCTTTTGAACACCGGGGAGCTGTTTTTT

J: TRBJ1-6
length: 15
V: TRBV5-1
size: once
D: TRBD1
CDR3: CASSLQGEDNSPLHF
DNA: TGCGCCAGCAGCTTACAGGGGGAAGATAATTCACCCCTCCACTTT

J: TRBJ1-5
length: 13
V: TRBV30
size: NA
D: NA
CDR3: CAWSVQGNQPQHF
DNA: TGTGCCTGGAGTGTGCAGGGGAATCAGCCCCAGCATTTT

J: TRBJ1-2
length: 15
V: TRBV6-4
size: NA
D: NA
CDR3: CASSDGGRGRDGYTF
DNA: TGTGCCAGCAGTGACGGAGGGAGAGGGCGGGATGGCTACACCTTC

J: TRBJ2-7
length: 16
V: TRBV5-6
size: NA
D: NA
CDR3: CASSLPRGALGCEQYF
DNA: TGTGCCAGCAGCTTGCCCCGGGGGGCATTGGGATGCGAGCAGTACTTC

J: TRBJ2-2
length: 14
V: TRBV29-1
size: NA
D: TRBD1
CDR3: CSARTGGRTGELFF
DNA: TGCAGCGCCAGGACAGGTGGTCGCACCGGGGAGCTGTTTTTT

J: TRBJ1-1
length: 15
V: TRBV7-9
size: NA
D: NA
CDR3: CASSRPNPVNTEAFF
DNA: TGTGCCAGCAGCCGTCCGAACCCGGTGAACACTGAAGCTTTCTTT

J: TRBJ2-5
length: 13
V: TRBV30
size: NA
D: NA
CDR3: CAWSSLAEETQYF
DNA: TGTGCCTGGAGTTCCTTAGCGGAAGAGACCCAGTACTTC

J: TRBJ2-2
length: 14
V: TRBV7-2
size: NA
D: NA
CDR3: CASLRGENTGELFF
DNA: TGTGCCAGCCTTCGGGGAGAGAACACCGGGGAGCTGTTTTTT

J: TRBJ2-5
length: 16
V: TRBV10-2
size: few
D: NA
CDR3: CASSAISQGSRETQYF
DNA: TGCGCCAGCAGTGCAATAAGTCAGGGGAGCAGGGAGACCCAGTACTTC

J: TRBJ1-6
length: 13
V: TRBV6-4
size: few
D: NA
CDR3: CASSEGANSPLHF
DNA: TGTGCCAGCAGTGAAGGGGCCAATTCACCCCTCCACTTT

J: TRBJ1-1
length: 16
V: TRBV12-5
size: NA
D: TRBD1
CDR3: CASGLETGGATTEAFF
DNA: TGTGCTAGTGGTTTGGAAACAGGGGGCGCGACAACTGAAGCTTTCTTT

J: TRBJ1-1
length: 14
V: TRBV11-3
size: NA
D: NA
CDR3: CASSPGGLNTEAFF
DNA: TGTGCCAGCAGCCCGGGAGGGCTGAACACTGAAGCTTTCTTT

J: TRBJ1-3
length: 15
V: TRBV18
size: NA
D: TRBD1
CDR3: CASSRDRVSGNTIYF
DNA: TGTGCCAGCTCACGGGACAGGGTTTCTGGAAACACCATATATTTT

J: TRBJ2-6
length: 19
V: TRBV11-2
size: NA
D: NA
CDR3: CASSRRSGTQISGANVLTF
DNA: TGTGCCAGCAGCCGAAGGTCCGGGACACAAATCTCTGGGGCCAACGTCCTGACTTTC

J: TRBJ2-5
length: 17
V: TRBV6-1
size: few
D: TRBD1
CDR3: CASSEARLGQGVETQYF
DNA: TGTGCCAGCAGTGAAGCGCGGTTGGGACAGGGGGTCGAGACCCAGTACTTC

J: TRBJ2-6
length: 18
V: TRBV21-1
size: NA
D: NA
CDR3: CARPPGDHRSSGANVLTF
DNA: TGTGCCAGACCTCCGGGGGACCACCGGTCCTCCGGGGCCAACGTCCTGACTTTC

J: TRBJ1-2
length: 19
V: TRBV9
size: once
D: NA
CDR3: CASSAWGGAFTTDFYGYTF
DNA: TGTGCCAGCAGCGCTTGGGGGGGCGCGTTTACCACCGACTTCTATGGCTACACCTTC